The 6 T cell receptor beta chains presented below share a single source sample, sequenced in a study of technical replicates of blood from several donors. Assay used: immunoSEQ multiplex PCR; TCRdb lists only in-frame clones, some missing. This table holds around 68,000 clones, under 98% found once. The sequenced sample was T cells isolated from PBMCs. These receptors were taken from a human donor in good health.

The rearrangement joins TRBV7-3 to TRBJ1-4; D call uncertain. The V and J ends lost 1 base and 6 bases respectively, with 12 bases between them. This CDR3 is 15 amino acids long. From germline, CDR1 is SGHTA and CDR2 FQGTGA. The CDR3 bases are TGTGCCAGCAGCTTAAACGGGAGGCAAGATGAAAAACTGTTTTTT. Amino acids: CASSLNGRQDEKLFF.

This chain uses TRBV18 with TRBJ2-7; TRBD2 agrees at 10 bases. The J segment lost 5 bases and the V segment lost 5 bases, leaving 9 bases of the junction unmatched. The CDR3 is 15 residues long. Germline V CDR1 and CDR2: KGHSH, LQKENI. CDR3 protein: CASSSPSGGRDEQYF. In nucleotides, the CDR3 is TGTGCCAGCTCATCCCCTAGCGGGGGAAGGGACGAGCAGTACTTC.

The chain carries TRBV30 and TRBJ2-1; no clear D. Germline assignment: CDR1 GTSNPN and CDR2 SVGIG (reference sequence). There are 13 residues in the CDR3. Trimming shortened V by 0 bases and J by 5 bases, and 8 bases separated the two germline ends. CDR3 sequence: CAWSVLEHNEQFF. The CDR3 DNA is TGTGCCTGGAGTGTACTTGAACACAATGAGCAGTTCTTC.

CDR3 amino acids: CASSWTSSGEQFF. The CDR3 nucleotides read TGTGCCAGCAGCTGGACTAGTTCCGGGGAGCAGTTCTTC. The chain recombines TRBV7-2 with TRBJ2-1; 7 bases are a match to TRBD2. V shed 4 bases, J shed 10 bases, and the junction held 7 bases outside the gene matches. The CDR3 is made up of 13 amino acids. Germline V gives CDR1 SGHTA, CDR2 FQGNSA.

This chain joins TRBV2 and TRBJ1-4; D might be TRBD1 (5 bases). Trimming cost V 6 bases and J 6 bases, with 17 bases left between them. The CDR3 covers 15 residues. CDR1 and CDR2 (germline): SNHLY, FYNNEI. The CDR3 DNA follows: TGTGCCAGCAGCGATGGGAGGGGAAGGGATGAAAAACTGTTTTTT. It yields the protein CASSDGRGRDEKLFF.

The rearrangement uses TRBV6-1 and TRBJ1-3; no reliable D call. Germline V gives CDR1 MNHNS, CDR2 SASEGT. Trimming removed 8 bases from V and 7 bases from J, with 9 bases in between. This CDR3 has 11 residues. CDR3 sequence: CASYEGNTIYF. CDR3 nucleotides: TGTGCCAGCTATGAGGGCAACACCATATATTTT.